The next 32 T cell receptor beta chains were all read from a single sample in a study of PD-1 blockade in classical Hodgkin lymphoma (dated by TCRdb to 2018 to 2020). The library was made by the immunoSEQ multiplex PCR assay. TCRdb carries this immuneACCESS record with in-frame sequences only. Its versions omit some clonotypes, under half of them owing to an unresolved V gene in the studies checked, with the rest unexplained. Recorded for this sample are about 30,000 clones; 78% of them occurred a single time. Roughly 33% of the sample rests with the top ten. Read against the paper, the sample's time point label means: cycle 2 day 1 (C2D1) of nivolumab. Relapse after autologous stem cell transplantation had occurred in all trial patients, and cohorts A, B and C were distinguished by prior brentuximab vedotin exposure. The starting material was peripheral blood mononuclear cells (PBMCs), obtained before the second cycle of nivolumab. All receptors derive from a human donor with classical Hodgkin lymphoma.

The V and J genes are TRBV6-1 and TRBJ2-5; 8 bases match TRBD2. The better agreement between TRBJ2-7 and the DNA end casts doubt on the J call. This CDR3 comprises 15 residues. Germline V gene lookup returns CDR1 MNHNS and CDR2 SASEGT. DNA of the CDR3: TGTGCCAGCAGTGGCCTCCGCGGGGGGACCTACGAGCAGTACTTC. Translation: CASSGLRGGTYEQYF.

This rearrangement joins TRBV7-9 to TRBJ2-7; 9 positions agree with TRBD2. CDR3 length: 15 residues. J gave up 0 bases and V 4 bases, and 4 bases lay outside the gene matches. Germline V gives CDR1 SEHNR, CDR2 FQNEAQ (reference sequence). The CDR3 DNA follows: TGTGCCAGCAGCTCTAGCGGGGTTTCCTCCTACGAGCAGTACTTC. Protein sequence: CASSSSGVSSYEQYF. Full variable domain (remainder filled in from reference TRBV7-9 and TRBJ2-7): DTGVSQNPRHKITKRGQNVTFRCDPISEHNRLYWYRQTLGQGPEFLTYFQNEAQLEKSRLLSDRFSAERPKGSFSTLEIQRTEQGDSAMYLCASSSSGVSSYEQYFGPGTRLTVT.

This CDR3 is CASSYRETGRRTEAFF. For the CDR3, the DNA is TGTGCCAGCAGTTACCGAGAGACAGGGAGGAGAACTGAAGCTTTCTTT. The rearrangement links TRBV6-5 to TRBJ1-1, with 7 positions matching TRBD1. Germline CDR1 reads MNHEY; CDR2 reads SVGAGI. The V gene end was trimmed by 2 bases and the J gene end by 5 bases; junction bases not matched to a gene: 11. The CDR3 covers 16 residues.

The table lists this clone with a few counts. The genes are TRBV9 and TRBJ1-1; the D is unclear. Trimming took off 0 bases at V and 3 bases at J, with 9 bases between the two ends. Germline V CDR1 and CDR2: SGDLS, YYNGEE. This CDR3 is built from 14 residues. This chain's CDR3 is CASSVDGVDTEAFF. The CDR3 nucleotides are TGTGCCAGCAGCGTAGACGGGGTTGACACTGAAGCTTTCTTT.

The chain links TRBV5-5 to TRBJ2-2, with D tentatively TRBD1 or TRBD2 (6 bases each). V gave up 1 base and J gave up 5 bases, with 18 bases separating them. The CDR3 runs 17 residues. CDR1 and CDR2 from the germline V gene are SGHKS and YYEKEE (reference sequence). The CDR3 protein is CASSLREIQGGTGELFF. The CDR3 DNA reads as TGTGCCAGCAGCTTGCGGGAAATACAGGGAGGAACCGGGGAGCTGTTTTTT.

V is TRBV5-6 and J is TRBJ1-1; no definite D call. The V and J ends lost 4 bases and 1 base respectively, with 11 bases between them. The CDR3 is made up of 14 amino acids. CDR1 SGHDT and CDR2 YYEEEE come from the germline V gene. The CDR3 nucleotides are TGTGCCAGCAGCGGAGTTCGCGGGAACACTGAAGCTTTCTTT. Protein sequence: CASSGVRGNTEAFF. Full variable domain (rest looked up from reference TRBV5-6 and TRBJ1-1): DAGVTQSPTHLIKTRGQQVTLRCSPKSGHDTVSWYQQALGQGPQFIFQYYEEEERQRGNFPDRFSGHQFPNYSSELNVNALLLGDSALYLCASSGVRGNTEAFFGQGTRLTVV.

CDR3 sequence: CASSGAGTDYGYTF. DNA of the CDR3: TGTGCCAGCAGTGGAGCGGGGACCGACTATGGCTACACCTTC. The chain combines TRBV2 with TRBJ1-2, with a tentative D call TRBD1 (5 bases). Trimming cost V 4 bases and J 3 bases, with 12 bases left between them. The CDR3 loop spans 14 amino acids. Germline CDR1 is SNHLY and CDR2 is FYNNEI. The full variable domain, rest sourced from reference TRBV2 and TRBJ1-2, is EPEVTQTPSHQVTQMGQEVILRCVPISNHLYFYWYRQILGQKVEFLVSFYNNEISEKSEIFDDQFSVERPDGSNFTLKIRSTKLEDSAMYFCASSGAGTDYGYTFGSGTRLTVV.

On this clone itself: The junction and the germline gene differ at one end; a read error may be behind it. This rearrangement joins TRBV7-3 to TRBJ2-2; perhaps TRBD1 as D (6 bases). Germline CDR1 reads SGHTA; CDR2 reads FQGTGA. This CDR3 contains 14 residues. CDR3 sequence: CASTRTGNAGELFF. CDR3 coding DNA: TGTGCCAGCACCAGAACAGGGAACGCCGGGGAGCTGTTTTTT. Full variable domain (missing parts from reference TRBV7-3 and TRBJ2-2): GAGVSQTPSNKVTEKGKYVELRCDPISGHTALYWYRQSLGQGPEFLIYFQGTGAADDSGLPNDRFFAVRPEGSVSTLKIQRTERGDSAVYLCASTRTGNAGELFFGEGSRLTVL.

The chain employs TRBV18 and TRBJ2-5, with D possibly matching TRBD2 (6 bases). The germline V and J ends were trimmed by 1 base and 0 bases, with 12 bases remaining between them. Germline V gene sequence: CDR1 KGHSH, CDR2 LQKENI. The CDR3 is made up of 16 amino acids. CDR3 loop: CASSPLHGEDQETQYF. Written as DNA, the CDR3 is TGTGCCAGCTCACCACTTCACGGGGAGGACCAAGAGACCCAGTACTTC.

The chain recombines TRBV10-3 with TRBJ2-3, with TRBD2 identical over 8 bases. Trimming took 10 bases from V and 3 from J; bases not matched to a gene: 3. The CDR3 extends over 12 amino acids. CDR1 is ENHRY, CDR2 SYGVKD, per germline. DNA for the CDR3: TGTGCCACGACTAGCGAGACAGATACGCAGTATTTT. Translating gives CATTSETDTQYF.

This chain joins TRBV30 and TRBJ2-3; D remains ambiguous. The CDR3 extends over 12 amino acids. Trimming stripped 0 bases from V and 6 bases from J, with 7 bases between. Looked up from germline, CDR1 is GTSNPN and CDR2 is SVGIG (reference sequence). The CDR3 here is CAWSVLVDTQYF. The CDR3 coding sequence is TGTGCCTGGAGTGTACTCGTCGATACGCAGTATTTT.

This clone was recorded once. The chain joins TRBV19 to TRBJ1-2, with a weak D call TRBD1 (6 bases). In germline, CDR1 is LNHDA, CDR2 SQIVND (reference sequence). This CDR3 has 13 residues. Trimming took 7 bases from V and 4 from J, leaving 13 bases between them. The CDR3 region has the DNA TGTGCCAGTAATCCCGGGACATCCTATGGCTACACCTTC. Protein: CASNPGTSYGYTF.

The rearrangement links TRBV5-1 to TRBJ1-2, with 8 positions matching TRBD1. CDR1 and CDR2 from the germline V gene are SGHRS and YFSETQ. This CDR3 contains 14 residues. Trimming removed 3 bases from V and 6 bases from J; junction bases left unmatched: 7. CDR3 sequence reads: CASSSTDRVHGYTF. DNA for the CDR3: TGCGCCAGCAGCTCCACGGACAGGGTCCATGGCTACACCTTC.

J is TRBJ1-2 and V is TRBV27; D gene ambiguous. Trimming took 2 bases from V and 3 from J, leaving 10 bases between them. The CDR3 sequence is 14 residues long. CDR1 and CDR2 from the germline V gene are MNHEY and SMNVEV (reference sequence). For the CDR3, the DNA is TGTGCCAGCAGTTTAAGGGTGGCAGACTATGGCTACACCTTC. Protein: CASSLRVADYGYTF.

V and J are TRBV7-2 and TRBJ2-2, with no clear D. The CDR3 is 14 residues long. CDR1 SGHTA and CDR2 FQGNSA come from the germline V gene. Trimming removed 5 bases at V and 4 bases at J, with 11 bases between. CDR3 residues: CASSPGPPTGELFF. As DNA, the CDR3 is TGTGCCAGCAGCCCGGGCCCCCCCACCGGGGAGCTGTTTTTT. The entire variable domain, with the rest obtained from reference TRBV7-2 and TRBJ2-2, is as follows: GAGVSQSPSNKVTEKGKDVELRCDPISGHTALYWYRQSLGQGLEFLIYFQGNSAPDKSGLPSDRFSAERTGGSVSTLTIQRTQQEDSAVYLCASSPGPPTGELFFGEGSRLTVL.

The CDR3 DNA is TGTGCCAGTAGTATCAGGGTAGAGGGTGGCTACACCTTC. It yields the protein CASSIRVEGGYTF. J is TRBJ1-2 and V is TRBV19; possibly TRBD1 for D (5 bases). The V gene's germline CDR1 is LNHDA and CDR2 SQIVND (reference sequence). Trimming took 3 bases from V and 7 from J, leaving 12 bases between them. The CDR3 spans 13 residues.

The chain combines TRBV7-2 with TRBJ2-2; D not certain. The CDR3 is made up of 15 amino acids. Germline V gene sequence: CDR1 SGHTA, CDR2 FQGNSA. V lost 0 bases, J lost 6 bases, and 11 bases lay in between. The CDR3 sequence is CASSLAATSPGELFF. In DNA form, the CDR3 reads TGTGCCAGCAGCTTAGCGGCCACTTCCCCCGGGGAGCTGTTTTTT.

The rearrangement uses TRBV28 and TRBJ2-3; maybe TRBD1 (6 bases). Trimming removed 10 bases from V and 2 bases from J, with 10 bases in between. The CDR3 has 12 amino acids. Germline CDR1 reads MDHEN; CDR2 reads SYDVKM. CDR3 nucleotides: TGTGCCACCGACAGGTCCACAGATACGCAGTATTTT. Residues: CATDRSTDTQYF.

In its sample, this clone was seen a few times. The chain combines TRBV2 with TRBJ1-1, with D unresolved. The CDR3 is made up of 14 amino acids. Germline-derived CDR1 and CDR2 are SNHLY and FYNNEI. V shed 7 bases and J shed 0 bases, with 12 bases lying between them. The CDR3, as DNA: TGTGCCAGCACTTGGAGGCAGATGAACACTGAAGCTTTCTTT. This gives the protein CASTWRQMNTEAFF. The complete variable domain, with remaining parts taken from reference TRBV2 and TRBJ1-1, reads EPEVTQTPSHQVTQMGQEVILRCVPISNHLYFYWYRQILGQKVEFLVSFYNNEISEKSEIFDDQFSVERPDGSNFTLKIRSTKLEDSAMYFCASTWRQMNTEAFFGQGTRLTVV.

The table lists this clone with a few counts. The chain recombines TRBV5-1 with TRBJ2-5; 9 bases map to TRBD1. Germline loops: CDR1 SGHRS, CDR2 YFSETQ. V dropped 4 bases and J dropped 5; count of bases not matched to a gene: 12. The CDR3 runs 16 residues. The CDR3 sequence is CASSHATGQGEETQYF. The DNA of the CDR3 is TGCGCCAGCAGCCATGCGACGGGACAGGGTGAGGAGACCCAGTACTTC.

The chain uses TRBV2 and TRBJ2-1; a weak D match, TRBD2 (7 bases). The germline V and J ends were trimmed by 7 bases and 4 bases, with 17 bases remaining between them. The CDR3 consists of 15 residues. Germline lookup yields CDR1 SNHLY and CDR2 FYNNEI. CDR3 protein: CASIFAGALYNEQFF. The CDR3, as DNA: TGTGCCAGCATCTTTGCGGGGGCCCTTTACAATGAGCAGTTCTTC.

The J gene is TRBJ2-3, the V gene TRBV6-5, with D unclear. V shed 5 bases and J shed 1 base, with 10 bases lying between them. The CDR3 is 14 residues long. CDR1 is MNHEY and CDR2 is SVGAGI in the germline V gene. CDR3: CASSRYSGTDTQYF. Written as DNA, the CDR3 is TGTGCCAGCAGTCGGTATTCCGGCACAGATACGCAGTATTTT.

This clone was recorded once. CDR3: CASSLAADTTQHF. CDR3 DNA sequence: TGTGCCAGCAGCTTAGCTGCGGACACCACCCAGCATTTT. This chain connects TRBV11-2 to TRBJ1-5; TRBD1 might be the D (5 bases). V was shortened by 1 base and J by 11 bases, with 12 bases between the two germline ends. This CDR3 has 13 residues. In germline, CDR1 is SGHAT, CDR2 FQNNGV.

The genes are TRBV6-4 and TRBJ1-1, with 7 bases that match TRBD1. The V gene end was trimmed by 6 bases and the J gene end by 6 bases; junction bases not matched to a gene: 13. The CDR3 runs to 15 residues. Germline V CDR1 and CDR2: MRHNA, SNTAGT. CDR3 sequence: CASRGGGAGRAEAFF. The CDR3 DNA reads TGTGCCAGCAGGGGAGGGGGCGCCGGAAGGGCTGAAGCTTTCTTT.

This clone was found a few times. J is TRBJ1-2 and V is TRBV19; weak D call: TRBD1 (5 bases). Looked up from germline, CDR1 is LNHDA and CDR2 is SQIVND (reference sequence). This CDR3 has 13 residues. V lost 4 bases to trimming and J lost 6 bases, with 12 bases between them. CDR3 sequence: CASSTPGRNGYTF. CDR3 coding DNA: TGTGCCAGTAGTACCCCGGGACGAAATGGCTACACCTTC.

As DNA, the CDR3 is TGTGCCAGTAGTATATGGAGCGCGGATGGCTACACCTTC. Amino acids: CASSIWSADGYTF. This chain uses TRBV19 with TRBJ1-2, with D uncertain. V was pared by 2 bases and J by 6 bases, with 10 bases between. This CDR3 comprises 13 residues. CDR1 LNHDA and CDR2 SQIVND come from the germline V gene (reference sequence).

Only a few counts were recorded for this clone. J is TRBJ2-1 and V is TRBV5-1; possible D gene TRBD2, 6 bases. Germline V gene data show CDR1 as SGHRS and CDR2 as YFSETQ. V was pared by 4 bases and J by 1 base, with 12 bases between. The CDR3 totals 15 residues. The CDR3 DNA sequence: TGCGCCAGCAGCCGTACGGGGGAATCCTACAATGAGCAGTTCTTC. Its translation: CASSRTGESYNEQFF.

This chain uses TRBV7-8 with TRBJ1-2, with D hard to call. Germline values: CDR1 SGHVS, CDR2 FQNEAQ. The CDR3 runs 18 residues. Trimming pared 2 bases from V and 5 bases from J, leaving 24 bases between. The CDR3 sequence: CASSLYEAGGGVGYGYTF. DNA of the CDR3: TGTGCCAGCAGCTTATATGAGGCGGGTGGCGGAGTGGGGTATGGCTACACCTTC. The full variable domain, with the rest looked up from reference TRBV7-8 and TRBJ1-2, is GAGVSQSPRYKVAKRGQDVALRCDPISGHVSLFWYQQALGQGPEFLTYFQNEAQLDKSGLPSDRFFAERPEGSVSTLKIQRTQQEDSAVYLCASSLYEAGGGVGYGYTFGSGTRLTVV.

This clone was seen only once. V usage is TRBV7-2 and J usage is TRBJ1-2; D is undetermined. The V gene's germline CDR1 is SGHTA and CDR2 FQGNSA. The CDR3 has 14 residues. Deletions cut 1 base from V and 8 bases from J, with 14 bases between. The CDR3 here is CASSLVWASEGYTF. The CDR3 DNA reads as TGTGCCAGCAGCTTAGTTTGGGCGTCGGAAGGCTACACCTTC.

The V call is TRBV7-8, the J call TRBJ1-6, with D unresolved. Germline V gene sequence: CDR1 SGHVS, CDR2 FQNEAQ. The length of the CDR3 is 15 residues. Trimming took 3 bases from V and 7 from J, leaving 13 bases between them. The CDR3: CASSLARVGNSPLHF. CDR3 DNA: TGTGCCAGCAGCTTGGCTCGAGTAGGGAATTCACCCCTCCACTTT.

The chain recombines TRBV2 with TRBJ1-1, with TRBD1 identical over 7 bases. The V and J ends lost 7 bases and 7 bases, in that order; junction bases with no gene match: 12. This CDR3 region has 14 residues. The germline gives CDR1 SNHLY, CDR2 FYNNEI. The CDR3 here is CASTLTGLSGEAFF. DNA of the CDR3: TGTGCCAGCACCCTGACAGGGCTATCAGGTGAAGCTTTCTTT.

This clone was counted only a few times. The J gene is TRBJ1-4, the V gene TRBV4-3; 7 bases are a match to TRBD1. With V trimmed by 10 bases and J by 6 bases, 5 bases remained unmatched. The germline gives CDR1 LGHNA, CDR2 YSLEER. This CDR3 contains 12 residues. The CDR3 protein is CATGTVDEKLFF. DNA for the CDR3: TGCGCCACCGGGACAGTCGATGAAAAACTGTTTTTT.